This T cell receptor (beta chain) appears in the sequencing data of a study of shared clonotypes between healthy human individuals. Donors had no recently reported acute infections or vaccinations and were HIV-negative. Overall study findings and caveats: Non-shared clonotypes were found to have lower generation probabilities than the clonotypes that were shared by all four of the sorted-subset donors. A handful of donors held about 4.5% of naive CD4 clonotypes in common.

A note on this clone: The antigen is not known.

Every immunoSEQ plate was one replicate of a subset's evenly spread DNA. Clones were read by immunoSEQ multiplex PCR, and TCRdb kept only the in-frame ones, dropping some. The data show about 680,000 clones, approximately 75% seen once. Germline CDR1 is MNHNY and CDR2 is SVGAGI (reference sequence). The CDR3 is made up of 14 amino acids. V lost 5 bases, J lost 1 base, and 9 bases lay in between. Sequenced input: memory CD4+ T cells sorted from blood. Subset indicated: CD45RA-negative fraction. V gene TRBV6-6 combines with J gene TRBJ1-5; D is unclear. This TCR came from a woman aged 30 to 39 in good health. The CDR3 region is CASSLGESNQPQHF. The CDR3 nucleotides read TGTGCCAGCAGTCTTGGAGAGAGCAATCAGCCCCAGCATTTT.